Listed below are T cell receptor beta chains from one sample, sequenced in a study of cytomegalovirus exposure and HLA in healthy donors. The assay was immunoSEQ multiplex PCR, and TCRdb's table has in-frame clones only and misses some. The table includes fewer than 90,000 clones, 80% to 85% detected once. The specimen sequenced was PBMCs. These receptors were collected from a woman aged 18-29 years in good health and CMV-seropositive. The CDR3 runs from the conserved cysteine through the conserved F or W. A D gene is named only where the DNA matches it firmly. Rows may omit the clone size; those that give it use once, few, many or a size class.

j_gene,abundance,v_gene,d_gene,CDR3aa,CDR3nt
TRBJ2-7,NA,TRBV7-6,TRBD2,CASSLAWSGGSSYEQYF,TGTGCCAGCAGCTTAGCGTGGAGCGGGGGAAGCTCCTACGAGCAGTACTTC
TRBJ2-5,NA,TRBV27,TRBD2,CASSTTSGGAAFSETQYF,TGTGCCAGCAGTACGACTAGCGGGGGGGCGGCGTTTTCAGAGACCCAGTACTTC
TRBJ1-4,NA,TRBV5-1,NA,CASSRNTVEGELFF,TGCGCCAGCAGCCGCAATACCGTCGAAGGAGAACTGTTTTTT
TRBJ2-2,NA,TRBV9,TRBD1,CASTQGGYTGELFF,TGTGCCAGCACGCAAGGGGGCTACACCGGGGAGCTGTTTTTT
TRBJ1-3,NA,TRBV7-9,NA,CASSLGRRPSGNTIYF,TGTGCCAGCAGCTTAGGCAGGAGGCCCTCTGGAAACACCATATATTTT
TRBJ1-5,NA,TRBV6-1,NA,CAIRDRHNQPQHF,TGTGCCATACGAGACAGGCACAATCAGCCCCAGCATTTT
TRBJ2-6,NA,TRBV5-8,NA,CASSRHSSGANVLTF,TGTGCCAGCAGCAGACACAGCTCTGGGGCCAACGTCCTGACTTTC
TRBJ2-3,NA,TRBV2,TRBD1,CASRARTGGTDTQYF,TGTGCCAGCAGAGCGAGAACAGGGGGAACAGATACGCAGTATTTT
TRBJ1-2,NA,TRBV10-3,TRBD1,CAISESRGGGYGYTF,TGTGCCATCAGTGAGTCGAGAGGGGGCGGCTATGGCTACACCTTC
TRBJ2-7,NA,TRBV6-1,TRBD1,CASSGRDRSTIFSYEQYF,TGTGCCAGCAGTGGCCGGGACAGAAGTACTATTTTTTCCTACGAGCAGTACTTC
TRBJ2-1,few,TRBV19,TRBD1,CASSMQGAEEQFF,TGTGCCAGTAGTATGCAGGGGGCGGAGGAGCAGTTCTTC
TRBJ2-7,few,TRBV7-6,NA,CASSLEGAYEQYF,TGTGCCAGCAGCTTAGAAGGGGCATACGAGCAGTACTTC
TRBJ1-2,NA,TRBV11-2,NA,CASSQQINGYTF,TGTGCCAGCAGCCAACAGATTAATGGCTACACCTTC
TRBJ2-6,NA,TRBV13,TRBD1,CASSPRDRALAGANVLTF,TGTGCCAGCAGCCCCCGGGACAGGGCTTTAGCTGGGGCCAACGTCCTGACTTTC
TRBJ1-1,NA,TRBV5-1,NA,CASSLGQGQLYVEAFF,TGCGCCAGCTCCCTGGGGCAGGGGCAATTGTATGTTGAAGCTTTCTTT
TRBJ2-2,NA,TRBV4-3,NA,CASSQVDSQGTGELFF,TGCGCCAGCAGCCAAGTAGACAGCCAGGGGACCGGGGAGCTGTTTTTT
TRBJ1-5,few,TRBV18,NA,CASSPTGREPQHF,TGTGCCAGCTCACCGACAGGCCGAGAGCCCCAGCATTTT
TRBJ2-3,NA,TRBV2,NA,CASSLGLASTDTQYF,TGTGCCAGCAGTCTTGGACTGGCTAGCACAGATACGCAGTATTTT
TRBJ2-1,NA,TRBV28,NA,CASSTPDGNEQFF,TGTGCCAGCAGTACTCCCGATGGCAATGAGCAGTTCTTC
TRBJ1-2,NA,TRBV28,TRBD1,CASSRQGGGYTF,TGTGCCAGCAGCCGACAGGGAGGTGGCTACACCTTC
TRBJ2-5,NA,TRBV7-7,TRBD2,CASSLGSGGALETQYF,TGTGCCAGCAGCTTGGGTAGCGGGGGGGCGTTGGAGACCCAGTACTTC
TRBJ1-1,NA,TRBV28,NA,CAIHTGNTEAFF,TGTGCCATCCACACAGGGAATACTGAAGCTTTCTTT
TRBJ2-2,once,TRBV25-1,NA,CASRPGGLTGELFF,TGTGCCAGCCGTCCAGGGGGGCTAACCGGGGAGCTGTTTTTT
TRBJ2-7,once,TRBV16,NA,CASSPDTYEQYF,TGTGCCAGCAGCCCAGACACCTACGAGCAGTACTTC
TRBJ2-3,few,TRBV27,NA,CASSLMGAGDTQYF,TGTGCCAGCAGTTTAATGGGGGCAGGAGATACGCAGTATTTT
TRBJ2-2,NA,TRBV9,TRBD2,CASSAWTSGGAGELFF,TGTGCCAGCAGCGCTTGGACTAGCGGGGGGGCCGGGGAGCTGTTTTTT
TRBJ2-3,NA,TRBV4-1,NA,CASSQVPGLETDTQYF,TGCGCCAGCAGCCAAGTGCCCGGCTTGGAGACAGATACGCAGTATTTT
TRBJ1-4,NA,TRBV6-5,NA,CASSYGFAGQEKLFF,TGTGCCAGCAGTTACGGGTTTGCGGGGCAGGAAAAACTGTTTTTT
TRBJ1-1,NA,TRBV4-3,NA,CASSQVLAVNTEAFF,TGCGCCAGCAGCCAAGTATTGGCCGTGAACACTGAAGCTTTCTTT
TRBJ2-5,NA,TRBV28,NA,CASSSDQLGLETQYF,TGTGCCAGCAGCTCCGACCAGCTAGGACTAGAGACCCAGTACTTC
TRBJ2-7,NA,TRBV2,TRBD1,CASRLGQAAYEQYF,TGTGCCAGCAGACTTGGACAGGCCGCCTACGAGCAGTACTTC
TRBJ2-6,NA,TRBV5-1,TRBD1,CASSLETGFSGANVLTF,TGCGCCAGCAGCTTGGAGACAGGGTTTTCCGGGGCCAACGTCCTGACTTTC
TRBJ2-1,NA,TRBV4-3,TRBD2,CASSQEGAGGLKNEQFF,TGCGCCAGCAGCCAAGAGGGAGCGGGGGGGCTGAAGAATGAGCAGTTCTTC
TRBJ2-1,NA,TRBV14,TRBD2,CASSQAGGFYNEQFF,TGTGCCAGCAGCCAAGCGGGGGGATTCTACAATGAGCAGTTCTTC
TRBJ1-5,NA,TRBV7-8,NA,CASSLAMRYNQPQHF,TGTGCCAGCAGCTTAGCCATGAGGTACAATCAGCCCCAGCATTTT
TRBJ2-7,NA,TRBV4-1,NA,CASSRLRGAGEQYF,TGCGCCAGCAGCCGGCTTAGGGGCGCCGGCGAGCAGTACTTC
TRBJ2-2,NA,TRBV5-1,TRBD2,CASSWTSGGNTGELFF,TGCGCCAGCAGCTGGACTAGCGGGGGAAACACCGGGGAGCTGTTTTTT
TRBJ2-3,NA,TRBV4-1,TRBD2,CASSQGPSGGTADTQYF,TGCGCCAGCAGCCAAGGGCCCAGCGGGGGCACAGCAGATACGCAGTATTTT
TRBJ1-6,NA,TRBV7-9,NA,CASSYTDMGNSPLHF,TGTGCCAGCAGCTACACGGACATGGGGAATTCACCCCTCCACTTT
TRBJ2-1,NA,TRBV5-1,TRBD2,CASSQLGLAGGPGYNEQFF,TGCGCCAGCAGCCAACTTGGACTAGCGGGGGGGCCGGGTTACAATGAGCAGTTCTTC
TRBJ1-3,NA,TRBV11-2,TRBD1,CASSPGTWTGGSSGNTIYF,TGTGCCAGCAGCCCTGGAACGTGGACAGGGGGCTCCTCTGGAAACACCATATATTTT
TRBJ2-7,NA,TRBV7-9,NA,CASSLNQGRHEQYF,TGTGCCAGCAGCTTAAACCAGGGCAGACACGAGCAGTACTTC
TRBJ2-3,NA,TRBV7-2,TRBD2,CASSSLEPGGPQYF,TGTGCCAGCAGCTCGCTAGAGCCGGGGGGGCCACAGTATTTT
TRBJ2-7,NA,TRBV30,TRBD1,CAWSGRKGQGMEQYF,TGTGCCTGGAGCGGCCGGAAGGGACAGGGAATGGAGCAGTACTTC
TRBJ1-2,NA,TRBV28,NA,CASSPTNYGYTF,TGTGCCAGCAGTCCTACTAACTATGGCTACACCTTC
TRBJ1-1,NA,TRBV19,NA,CASTVSGRLNTEAFF,TGTGCCAGTACCGTCTCAGGGCGGCTGAACACTGAAGCTTTCTTT
TRBJ2-3,NA,TRBV2,TRBD2,CASSEATTSGGGTDTQYF,TGTGCCAGCAGTGAAGCGACTACTAGCGGGGGAGGTACAGATACGCAGTATTTT
TRBJ2-1,NA,TRBV10-1,TRBD1,CASSEGTGAVYNEQFF,TGCGCCAGCAGTGAGGGGACAGGGGCCGTCTACAATGAGCAGTTCTTC
TRBJ1-4,NA,TRBV6-5,NA,CASSYSVQVNEKLFF,TGTGCCAGCAGTTACTCAGTCCAGGTTAATGAAAAACTGTTTTTT
TRBJ2-3,NA,TRBV6-1,TRBD1,CASSEGQGAWADTQYF,TGTGCCAGCAGTGAGGGACAGGGGGCTTGGGCAGATACGCAGTATTTT
TRBJ1-4,once,TRBV27,NA,CASAGLSNEKLFF,TGTGCCAGCGCGGGACTGTCTAATGAAAAACTGTTTTTT
TRBJ2-3,once,TRBV10-3,NA,CAISGASGTDTQYF,TGTGCCATCAGTGGGGCTAGCGGCACAGATACGCAGTATTTT